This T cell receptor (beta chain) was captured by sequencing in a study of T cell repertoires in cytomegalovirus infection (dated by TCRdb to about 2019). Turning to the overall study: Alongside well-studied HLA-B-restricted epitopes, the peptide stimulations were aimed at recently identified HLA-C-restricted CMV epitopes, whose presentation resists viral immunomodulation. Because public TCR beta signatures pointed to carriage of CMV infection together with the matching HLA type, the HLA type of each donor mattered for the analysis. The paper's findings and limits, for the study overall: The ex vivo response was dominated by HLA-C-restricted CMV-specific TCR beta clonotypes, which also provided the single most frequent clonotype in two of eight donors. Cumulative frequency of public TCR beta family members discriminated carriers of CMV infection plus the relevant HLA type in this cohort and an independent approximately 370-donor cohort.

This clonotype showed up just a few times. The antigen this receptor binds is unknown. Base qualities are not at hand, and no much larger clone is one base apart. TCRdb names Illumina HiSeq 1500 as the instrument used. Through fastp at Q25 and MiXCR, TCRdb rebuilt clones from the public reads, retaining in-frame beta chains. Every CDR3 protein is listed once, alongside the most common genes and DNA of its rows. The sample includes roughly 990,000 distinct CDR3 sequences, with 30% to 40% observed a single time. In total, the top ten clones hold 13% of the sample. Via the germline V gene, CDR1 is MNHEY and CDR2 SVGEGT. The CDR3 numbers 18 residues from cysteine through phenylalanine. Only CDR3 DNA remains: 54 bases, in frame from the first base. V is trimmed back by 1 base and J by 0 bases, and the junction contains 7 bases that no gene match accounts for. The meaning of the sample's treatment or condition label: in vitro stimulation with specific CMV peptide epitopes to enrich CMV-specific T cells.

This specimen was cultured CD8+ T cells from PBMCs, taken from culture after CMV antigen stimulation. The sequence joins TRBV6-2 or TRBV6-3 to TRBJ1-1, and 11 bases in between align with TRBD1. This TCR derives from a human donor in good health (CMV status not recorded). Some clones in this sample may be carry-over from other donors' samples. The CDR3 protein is CASSYYTDRGPMNTEAFF. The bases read TGTGCCAGCAGTTACTATACGGACAGGGGGCCAATGAACACTGAAGCTTTCTTT.